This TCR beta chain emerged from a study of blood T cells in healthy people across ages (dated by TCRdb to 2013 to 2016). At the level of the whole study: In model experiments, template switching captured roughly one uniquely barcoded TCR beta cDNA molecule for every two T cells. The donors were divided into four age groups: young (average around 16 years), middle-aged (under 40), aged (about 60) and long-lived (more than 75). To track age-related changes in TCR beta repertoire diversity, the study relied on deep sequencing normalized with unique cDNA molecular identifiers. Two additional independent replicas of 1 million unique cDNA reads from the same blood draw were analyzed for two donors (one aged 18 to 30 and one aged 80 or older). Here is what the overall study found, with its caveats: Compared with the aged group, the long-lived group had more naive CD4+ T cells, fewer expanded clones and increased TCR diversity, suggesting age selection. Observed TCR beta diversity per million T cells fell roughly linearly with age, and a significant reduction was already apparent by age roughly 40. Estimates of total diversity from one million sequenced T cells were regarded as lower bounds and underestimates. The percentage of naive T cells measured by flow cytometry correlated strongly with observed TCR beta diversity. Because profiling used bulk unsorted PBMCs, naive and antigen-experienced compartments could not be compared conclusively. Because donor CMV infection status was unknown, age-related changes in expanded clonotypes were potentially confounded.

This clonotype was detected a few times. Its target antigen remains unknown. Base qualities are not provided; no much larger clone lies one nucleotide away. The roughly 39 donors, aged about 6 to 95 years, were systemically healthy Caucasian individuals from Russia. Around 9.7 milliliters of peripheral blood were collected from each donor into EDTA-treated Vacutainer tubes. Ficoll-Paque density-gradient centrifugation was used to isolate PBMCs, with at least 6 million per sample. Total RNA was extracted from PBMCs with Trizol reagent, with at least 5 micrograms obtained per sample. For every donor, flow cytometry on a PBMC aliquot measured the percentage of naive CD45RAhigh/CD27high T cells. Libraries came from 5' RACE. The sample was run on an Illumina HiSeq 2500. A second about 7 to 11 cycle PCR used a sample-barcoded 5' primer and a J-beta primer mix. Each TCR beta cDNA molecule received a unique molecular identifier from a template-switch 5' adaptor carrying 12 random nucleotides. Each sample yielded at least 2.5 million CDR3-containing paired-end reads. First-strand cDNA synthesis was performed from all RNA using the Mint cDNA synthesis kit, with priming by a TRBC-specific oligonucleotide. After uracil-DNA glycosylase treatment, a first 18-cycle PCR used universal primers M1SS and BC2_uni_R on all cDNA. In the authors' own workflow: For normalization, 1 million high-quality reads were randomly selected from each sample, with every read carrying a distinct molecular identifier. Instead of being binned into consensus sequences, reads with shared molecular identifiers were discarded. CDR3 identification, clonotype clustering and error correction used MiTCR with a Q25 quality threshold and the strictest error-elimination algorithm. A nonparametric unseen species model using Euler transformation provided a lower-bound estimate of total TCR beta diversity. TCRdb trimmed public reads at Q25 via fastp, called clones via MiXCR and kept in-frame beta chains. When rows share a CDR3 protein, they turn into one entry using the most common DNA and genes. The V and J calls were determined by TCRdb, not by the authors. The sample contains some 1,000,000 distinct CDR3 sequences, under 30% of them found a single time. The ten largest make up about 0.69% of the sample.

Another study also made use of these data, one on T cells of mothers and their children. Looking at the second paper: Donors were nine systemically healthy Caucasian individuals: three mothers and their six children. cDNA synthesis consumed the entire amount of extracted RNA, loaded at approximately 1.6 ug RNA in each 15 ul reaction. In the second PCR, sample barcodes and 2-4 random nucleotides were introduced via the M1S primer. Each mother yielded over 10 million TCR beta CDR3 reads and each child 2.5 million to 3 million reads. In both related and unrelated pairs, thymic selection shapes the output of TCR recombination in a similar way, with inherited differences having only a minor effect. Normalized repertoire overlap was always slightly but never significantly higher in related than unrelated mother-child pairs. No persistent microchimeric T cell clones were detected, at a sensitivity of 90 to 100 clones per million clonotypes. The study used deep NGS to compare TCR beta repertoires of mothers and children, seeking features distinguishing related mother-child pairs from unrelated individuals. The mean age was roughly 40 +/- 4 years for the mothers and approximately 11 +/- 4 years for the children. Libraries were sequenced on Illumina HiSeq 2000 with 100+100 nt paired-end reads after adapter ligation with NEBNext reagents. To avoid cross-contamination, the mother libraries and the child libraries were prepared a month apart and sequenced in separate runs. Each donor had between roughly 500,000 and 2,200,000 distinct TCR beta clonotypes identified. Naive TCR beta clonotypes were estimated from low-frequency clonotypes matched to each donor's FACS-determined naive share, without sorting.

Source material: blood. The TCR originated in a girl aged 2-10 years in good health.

The CDR3 loop reads CASSLAWRQYETQYF. Here is the DNA: TGTGCCAGCAGCTTAGCATGGCGTCAGTACGAGACCCAGTACTTC. The chain uses TRBV7-6 and TRBJ2-5, with the identity of the D gene unclear. The trim is 0 bases for V and 5 bases for J, with a gap of 13 bases between the germline ends. The CDR3 runs 15 residues from the cysteine to the phenylalanine. Of the read, only the CDR3 DNA is kept; its 45 bases are in frame from base 1. From the germline V gene, CDR1 is SGHVS and CDR2 is FNYEAQ.